Listed below are T cell receptor beta chains from one sample, sequenced in a study of shared clonotypes between healthy human individuals. TCRdb's copy holds only in-frame clones and misses some; the assay was immunoSEQ multiplex PCR. The sample holds millions of clones, approximately 94% seen once. Sequencing was done on a sample of naive CD4+ T cells sorted from blood. Receptors originate from a man between 18 and 29 years old in good health. Each CDR3 is given with its conserved first and last residue.

j_call	v_call	cdr3_aa
TRBJ1-4	TRBV2	CASCEQVDEKLFF
TRBJ2-7	TRBV7-2	CASSPGAGPYEQYF
TRBJ2-7	TRBV6-1	CASRLAGAYEQYF
TRBJ2-3	TRBV27	CASRVPGTDTQYF
TRBJ1-5	TRBV7-9	CASSDDSRSNQPQHF
TRBJ2-5	TRBV5-4	CASSSGQSKETQYF
TRBJ2-7	TRBV6-6	CASSNRDSSYEQYF
TRBJ2-1	TRBV4-3	CASSQEGPNNEQFF
TRBJ2-2	TRBV4-3	CASSPYVVGSSDTGELFF
TRBJ2-7	TRBV19	CASSPQGTYEQYF
TRBJ1-4	TRBV11-1	CASSLARQPEKLFF
TRBJ2-3	TRBV5-1	CASSPGLTTSVTQYF
TRBJ1-6	TRBV7-2	CASSLGRDNSPLHF
TRBJ1-2	TRBV7-2	CASSLAPGGRYGYTF
TRBJ2-1	TRBV11-2	CASSPPRGLAGDVNEQFF
TRBJ2-2	TRBV6-5	CATHQGFTGELFF
TRBJ2-3	TRBV10-1	CASNEGLERTDTQYF
TRBJ2-7	TRBV19	CASSTVASYEQYF
TRBJ1-1	TRBV29-1	CSAWTVNTEAFF
TRBJ1-5	TRBV10-3	CAISESGQPQHF
TRBJ1-1	TRBV28	CASSFLDREGTEAFF
TRBJ2-5	TRBV2	CASTPGDQETQYF
TRBJ2-7	TRBV5-1	CASSLGLAGEQYF
TRBJ2-7	TRBV10-3	CAISVGLGSYEQYF
TRBJ1-5	TRBV5-6	CASSWKGQTNQPQHF
TRBJ1-3	TRBV5-4	CASSLDQSSGNTIYF
TRBJ2-7	TRBV10-3	CAIRAGQGPYEQYF
TRBJ1-5	TRBV5-1	CASSLEPNQPQHF
TRBJ1-6	TRBV10-2	CASTTGLAYNSPLHF
TRBJ1-3	TRBV7-2	CASSFPSGGTGNTIYF
TRBJ2-5	TRBV11-2	CASSLDRFDRVKQETQYF
TRBJ1-1	TRBV28	CASSSRQGTEAFF
TRBJ1-3	TRBV6-5	CASSYSGKGVGNTIYF
TRBJ2-2	TRBV2	CASRGGLAVNTGELFF
TRBJ1-2	TRBV2	CASRRDRSYTF
TRBJ1-6	TRBV4-2	CASSQGGEISYNSPLHF
TRBJ2-7	TRBV11-2	CASSLRWRDAYEQYF
TRBJ2-5	TRBV2	CASSESVVEETQYF
TRBJ1-3	TRBV19	CASRIPGHSGNTIYF